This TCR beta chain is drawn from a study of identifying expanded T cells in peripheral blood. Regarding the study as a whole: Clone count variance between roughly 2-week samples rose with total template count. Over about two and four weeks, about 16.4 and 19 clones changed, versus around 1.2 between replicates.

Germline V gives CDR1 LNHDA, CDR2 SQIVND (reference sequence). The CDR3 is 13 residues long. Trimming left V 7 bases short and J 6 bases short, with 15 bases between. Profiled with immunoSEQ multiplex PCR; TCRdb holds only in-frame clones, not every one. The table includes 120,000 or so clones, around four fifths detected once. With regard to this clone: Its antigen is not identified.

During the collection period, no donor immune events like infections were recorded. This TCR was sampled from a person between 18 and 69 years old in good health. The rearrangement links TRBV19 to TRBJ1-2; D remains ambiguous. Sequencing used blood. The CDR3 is CASNRQPRDGYTF. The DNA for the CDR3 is TGTGCCAGTAATAGGCAGCCGCGGGATGGCTACACCTTC.